These T cell receptor beta chains were read from a single sample in a study of shared clonotypes between healthy human individuals. Generated by immunoSEQ multiplex PCR, the TCRdb table keeps only in-frame clones and is missing some. The top ten hold just under 25% of the sample, which has 100,000 to 120,000 clones, 55% to 80% seen once. The sample consisted of memory CD8+ T cells sorted from blood. The source of these receptors is a woman younger than 45 in good health. The conserved cysteine and the conserved F or W are not part of the CDR3 here.

j_call v_call cdr3_aa
TRBJ2-3 TRBV6-4 ASSEAGEADTQY
TRBJ1-6 TRBV20-1 SARVGPQGE
TRBJ2-7 TRBV6-1 ASSEAETEAYEQY
TRBJ2-7 TRBV6-5 ASSFGTSSYEQY
TRBJ2-2 TRBV5-4 ASSLASSGSLLGELF
TRBJ2-1 TRBV6-6 ASSGRDLWMKQF
TRBJ1-2 TRBV7-9 ASSPNLRLLNYGYT
TRBJ2-6 TRBV2 ASSSGSPGANVLT
TRBJ2-3 TRBV5-1 ASSLVTGITQKDTQY
TRBJ1-2 TRBV7-2 ASSPGQGILDYGYT
TRBJ2-7 TRBV7-9 ASSSWDRGSYEQY
TRBJ2-5 TRBV5-1 ATRTSGNFRTQY
TRBJ2-7 TRBV4-2 ASSPSRGPGAYEQY
TRBJ2-2 TRBV19 ASRQGLDFANTGELF
TRBJ2-7 TRBV7-9 ASSLGVYEQY
TRBJ1-2 TRBV5-4 ASSLGTGGGYT
TRBJ1-1 TRBV25-1 ASSHSRSNTEAF
TRBJ2-7 TRBV7-6 ATQPSSGYEQY
TRBJ1-2 TRBV7-2 ASSSYRGYGYT
TRBJ1-2 TRBV7-9 ASSFQGNYGYT
TRBJ2-7 TRBV5-1 ASSLLAGHSPSYEQY
TRBJ1-4 TRBV18 ASSPGQGSEKLF
TRBJ2-6 TRBV10-3 ASTNRAGSGANVLT
TRBJ2-7 TRBV4-3 ASSPSSARQGRGEQY
TRBJ2-5 TRBV7-2 ASSPQRGFETQY
TRBJ1-1 TRBV4-2 ASSQAHVGTEAF
TRBJ2-6 TRBV29-1 SVPSSGPGANVLT
TRBJ2-7 TRBV2 ASSDRLAGLAEQY
TRBJ1-5 TRBV6-1 ASSERFREGNQPQH
TRBJ1-1 TRBV6-6 ASSYSEVTEAF
TRBJ1-1 TRBV19 ASSPGQGWSTEAF
TRBJ2-1 TRBV30 AWGTSGRNEQF